This entry describes one T cell receptor (beta chain). The antigen this receptor binds is unknown. No base qualities exist here, and no much larger clone lies one base off it. The library relied on the immunoSEQ multiplex PCR assay. Imported from immuneACCESS, the table was reduced by TCRdb to in-frame sequences with V and J called. These copies leave out some clones; in studies compared against another copy, an unresolved V gene accounts for under half, and the cause of the remainder is not known. Here the sample has 550,000 to 800,000 clones; 70% to 90% occur a single time. Under 0.012% of the sample is taken by the ten largest. These data originate in a study of shared T cell receptors in the human thymus (dated by TCRdb to the early 2020s). Some background on the complete study: The study examined how self-reactive, shared T-cell receptor alpha chains are generated in the human thymus.

This sample was shared with a second study, whose subject was human thymus T cells. The second investigation adds: In Finland, the donors were immunologically healthy infants who were having open corrective cardiac surgery for congenital heart defects. The thymus tissue came from surgical resects taken out during corrective cardiac surgery. Usage of V and J gene segments appeared to be biased in both the thymic and the peripheral blood repertoires. According to the related research, thymic TCR repertoires were highly overlapping among unrelated individuals. The study characterized TCR alpha and beta repertoires from fewer than ten infant thymus samples and four related peripheral blood samples. Donor ages ranging from roughly 7 to 250 days were recorded, and about six male and a couple of female infants were included in the cohort. Thymocytes were released mechanically from tissue and stored at -70 °C as pellets of 10-30 million cells. A QIAsymphony instrument was used to extract genomic DNA from frozen cell pellets. TCRB and TCRAD loci were amplified from a standardized quantity of quality-controlled genomic DNA using the immunoSEQ multiplex PCR assay. The V(D)J region was spanned by amplicons of a length sufficient to cover the CDR3 and to identify V and J genes. Through the commercial immunoSEQ service, the amplicons were sequenced on an Illumina platform. Corrections for primer bias and sequencing errors followed previously described methods, while TCRAD and TCRB definitions were based on the IMGT database. immunoSEQ Analyzer 3.0 and VDJTools were used for repertoire analysis, which covered basic statistics, V/J segment usage, diversity estimates, rarefaction and pairwise overlap. Diversity was estimated with Chao1, ChaoE, Efron-Thisted, Shannon and inverse Simpson indices, and also on datasets down-sampled to the smallest sample. Repertoire overlap was assessed by strict matching of CDR3 nucleotide sequence, V gene and J gene, and clustering was done by Jaccard-based multidimensional scaling. On average, thymus samples yielded approximately 780,000 unique TCRB clonotypes, whereas blood samples yielded 75,000 to 95,000.

This clonotype was obtained from a girl less than two years old with a congenital heart defect. Donor details come from another sample of the same person, matched by shared clones. Sequences were obtained from thymocytes.

The CDR3 protein: CASRRTPDTQYF. The DNA is as follows: TGTGCCAGCAGAAGGACTCCCGATACGCAGTATTTT. This chain joins TRBV2 to TRBJ2-3; 5 matching bases give a weak D call of TRBD2. The CDR3, from cysteine to phenylalanine, totals 12 residues. Only the CDR3 region is kept as DNA, spanning 36 bases read in frame from base 1. The germline V gene specifies SNHLY as CDR1 and FYNNEI as CDR2. V lost 6 bases and J lost 6 bases; the stretch between them is 10 bases long.